Listed below are T cell receptor beta chains from one sample, sequenced in a study of early T cells in non-severe SARS-CoV-2 infection. TCRdb re-derived calls from the 5' RACE reads in MiXCR, one entry per CDR3 protein. The sample holds approximately 27,000 distinct CDR3 sequences, around 4.4% seen once. The sample consisted of whole blood. The receptors derive from an adult who was a healthcare worker with PCR-confirmed SARS-CoV-2 infection or an uninfected control (not recorded which). Each CDR3 is given with its conserved first and last residue. The order of the fields is D gene, V gene, clone size, J gene, CDR3 DNA, CDR3 protein. A D gene is named only where the DNA matches it firmly. Clone size is stated in some rows and not others, as once, few, many or a class when expanded.

D gene: .; V gene: TRBV3-1; clone size: .; J gene: TRBJ2-7; CDR3 DNA: TGTGCCAGCAGCCAACTGACAGTTGAAGAGCAGTACTTC; CDR3 protein: CASSQLTVEEQYF
D gene: .; V gene: TRBV5-1; clone size: many; J gene: TRBJ2-4; CDR3 DNA: TGCGCCAGCAGCTTGCAGAACAGGTCCTCCAAAAACATTCAGTACTTC; CDR3 protein: CASSLQNRSSKNIQYF
D gene: .; V gene: TRBV20-1; clone size: .; J gene: TRBJ2-4; CDR3 DNA: TGCAGTGCTAGGGGTAGCGGAGGCATTCAGTACTTC; CDR3 protein: CSARGSGGIQYF
D gene: TRBD2; V gene: TRBV14; clone size: many; J gene: TRBJ2-1; CDR3 DNA: TGTGCCAGCAGCCGCGTCCCTAGCGGGGCCTACAATGAGCAGTTCTTC; CDR3 protein: CASSRVPSGAYNEQFF
D gene: TRBD1; V gene: TRBV29-1; clone size: many; J gene: TRBJ2-1; CDR3 DNA: TGCAGCGTTGAACGCCGGGACAGGGGATACAATGAGCAGTTCTTC; CDR3 protein: CSVERRDRGYNEQFF
D gene: TRBD2; V gene: TRBV28; clone size: many; J gene: TRBJ2-1; CDR3 DNA: TGTGCCAGCAGTTTATCTAGCGGGAGGTTCTACAATGAGCAGTTCTTC; CDR3 protein: CASSLSSGRFYNEQFF
D gene: .; V gene: TRBV12-3/TRBV12-4; clone size: few; J gene: TRBJ1-5; CDR3 DNA: TGTGCCAGCAGTTTACAAGGCAGGCAGCCCCAGCATTTT; CDR3 protein: CASSLQGRQPQHF
D gene: TRBD2; V gene: TRBV9; clone size: many; J gene: TRBJ2-2; CDR3 DNA: TGTGCCAGCAGCGTAAGTCCGGGAGGTGTCACCGGGGAGCTGTTTTTT; CDR3 protein: CASSVSPGGVTGELFF
D gene: TRBD1; V gene: TRBV4-1; clone size: many; J gene: TRBJ1-1; CDR3 DNA: TGCGCCAGCAGCCACGCGAGCCGGGACAGGGTCTCTGAAGCTTTCTTT; CDR3 protein: CASSHASRDRVSEAFF
D gene: .; V gene: TRBV11-2; clone size: few; J gene: TRBJ2-2; CDR3 DNA: TGTGCCAGCAGCTTTGGACTCCGAGGCACCGGGGAGCTGTTTTTT; CDR3 protein: CASSFGLRGTGELFF
D gene: TRBD1; V gene: TRBV7-9; clone size: many; J gene: TRBJ2-2; CDR3 DNA: TGTGCCAGCAGGTACAGGGGCGCCGGGGAGCTGTTTTTT; CDR3 protein: CASRYRGAGELFF
D gene: .; V gene: TRBV7-9; clone size: few; J gene: TRBJ2-7; CDR3 DNA: TGTGCCAGCAGCTTAGCGCGGGGCTACGAGCAGTACTTC; CDR3 protein: CASSLARGYEQYF
D gene: TRBD2; V gene: TRBV7-2; clone size: few; J gene: TRBJ2-1; CDR3 DNA: TGTGCCAGCAGCAGTCCCCAGCGGGGGGGCTCCTACAATGAGCAGTTCTTC; CDR3 protein: CASSSPQRGGSYNEQFF
D gene: .; V gene: TRBV24-1; clone size: many; J gene: TRBJ2-2; CDR3 DNA: TGTGCCACCAGTGATTTGCTCAGGGCGAACACCGGGGAGCTGTTTTTT; CDR3 protein: CATSDLLRANTGELFF
D gene: .; V gene: TRBV25-1; clone size: many; J gene: TRBJ1-3; CDR3 DNA: TGTGCCAGCAGTGAACCCGGGGTTTCTGGAAACACCATATATTTT; CDR3 protein: CASSEPGVSGNTIYF
D gene: TRBD1; V gene: TRBV29-1; clone size: few; J gene: TRBJ1-2; CDR3 DNA: TGCAGCGTCCCAGGACAGGGAGGCTATGGCTACACCTTC; CDR3 protein: CSVPGQGGYGYTF
D gene: TRBD2; V gene: TRBV2; clone size: many; J gene: TRBJ2-7; CDR3 DNA: TGTGCCAGCAGTGAAGAAGGCCTAGCGGGAGGGTCGTACGAGCAGTACTTC; CDR3 protein: CASSEEGLAGGSYEQYF
D gene: TRBD2; V gene: TRBV3-1; clone size: few; J gene: TRBJ2-1; CDR3 DNA: TGTGCCAGCAGCCAAGGGATGGTACGGACTAGCGGGAGGAACAGCCAGTTCTTC; CDR3 protein: CASSQGMVRTSGRNSQFF